This T cell receptor (beta chain) emerged from a study of beta chain features in type 1 diabetes listed by TCRdb under 2018. Regarding the study in general: Mean age, gender distribution, total cell number and subset yield did not differ between patients and healthy donors. A total of 107,917,701 sorted cells were examined across all samples, and RNA yield correlated strongly with the number of cells per subset. Regulatory and stem cell-like memory subsets were isolated from only 8 patients and about 8 healthy donors, whereas naive and central memory subsets came from all 30 or so donors. In the study, recently diagnosed type 1 diabetes patients and matched healthy donors were compared on the TCRB repertoires of their sorted circulating CD4+ T cell subsets. Findings and caveats that apply to the study as a whole: The naive, central memory and regulatory TCRB repertoires appeared to resemble one another more closely among patients than among healthy donors. Because cDNA rather than genomic DNA was sequenced, highly expressing activated cells could have been over-represented, although no difference in activation and CD3 levels was found between groups. A moderate but significant shortening of TCRB CDR3 length was observed in type 1 diabetes patients in all four CD4+ subsets. HLA sub-analyses involved small numbers of individuals, so any influence of HLA type on TCRB rearrangement remained unresolved. PCR might favor shorter templates, but patient and control samples were amplified and corrected together, so any skew would affect both groups equally. Patients with type 1 diabetes made fewer insertions and deleted more nucleotides at VDJ recombination sites, implying thymic rearrangement abnormalities.

On this clone: Its antigen target is currently unknown. Base qualities are missing; no much larger clone stands one base away.

The entire isolated RNA was reverse transcribed using the High Capacity cDNA Reverse Transcription Kit, and thus expressed TCRB transcripts were sequenced. Deep immunoSEQ sequencing was applied to naive, central memory and regulatory T cell samples, giving an average of roughly 3.5 million total reads per sample. Sorted cells were lysed in RLT buffer, and RNA was extracted using DNase-treated RNeasy Micro or Mini kits according to cell number. Each cell subset was processed on its own to prevent cross-contamination, while patient and healthy donor samples were processed together. The immunoSEQ multiplex PCR was used to amplify TCRB sequences from cDNA, generating 87-bp fragments that spanned the CDR3 region. The amplicons were sequenced using the Illumina HiSeq platform. Under the source paper's analysis protocol: PCR bias was computationally corrected using synthetic template baselines, reads within Hamming distance 2 were collapsed, and singletons that could not be merged were discarded. By aligning reads against IMGT, V, D and J genes, CDR3 length, and insertions or deletions at six rearrangement sites were assigned. Within each subset, clonotype counts were normalized to sorted cell number, after which true diversity and Gini coefficients were computed with the tcR R package. Repertoire sharing was quantified using the overlap coefficient calculated on TCRB nucleotide sequences. Entries here come from immuneACCESS through TCRdb and include only in-frame sequences with V and J called. Some clones fail to appear in such tables; in the studies checked, an unresolved V gene covers under half of the shortfall, and the cause of the remainder is unknown. V and J calls and clone size are copied from that table; D and trimming were computed from the DNA. In this sample the table shows 160,000 or so clones, 8.5% to 14% of which occur a single time. Around 2% of the sample is taken by the ten largest.

The CDR3 runs 17 residues from the cysteine to the phenylalanine. Only the CDR3 part of the read is kept: 51 bases, read in frame from the first base. Ends trimmed: V by 1 base, J by 5 bases; bases unmatched to a gene: 9. From a lookup of the germline V gene, CDR1 and CDR2 are SGHDN and FVKESK. Each donor gave one peripheral blood draw, averaging approximately 0.11 L, which was collected into heparinised tubes. A BD FACSAria II and a panel including CD45RO, CCR7, CD25, CD127, CD95 and CD27 were used to sort naive, central memory, regulatory and stem cell-like memory CD4+ T cells. Purity was above 95% for every sorted population. PBMCs were isolated right away by Lymphoprep density gradient centrifugation and were stained directly, without culture. So that batch effects would be minimized, each experiment stained and sorted samples in pairs, pairing one healthy donor with one patient.

Sequencing was carried out using central memory CD4+ T cells from blood. This chain joins TRBV14 to TRBJ2-1; the junction holds 9 bases that match TRBD1. This TCR derives from a man between 18 and 29 years old in good health. The bases are TGTGCCAGCAGCCAAGCAAGAGGGACAGGGTTGGACAATGAGCAGTTCTTC. Its translation reads: CASSQARGTGLDNEQFF.